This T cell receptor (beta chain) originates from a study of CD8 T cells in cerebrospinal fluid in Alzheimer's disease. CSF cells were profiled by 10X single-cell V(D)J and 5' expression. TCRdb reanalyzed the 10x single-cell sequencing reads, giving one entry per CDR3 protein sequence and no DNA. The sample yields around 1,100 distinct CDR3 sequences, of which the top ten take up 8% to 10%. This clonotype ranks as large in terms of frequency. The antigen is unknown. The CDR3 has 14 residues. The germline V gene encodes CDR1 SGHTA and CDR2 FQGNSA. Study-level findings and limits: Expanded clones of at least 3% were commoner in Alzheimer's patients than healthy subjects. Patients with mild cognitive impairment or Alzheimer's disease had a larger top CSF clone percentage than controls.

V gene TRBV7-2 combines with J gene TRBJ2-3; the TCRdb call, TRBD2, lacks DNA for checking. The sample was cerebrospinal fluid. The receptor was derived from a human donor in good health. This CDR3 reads CASSLGLERDTQYF.